The 15 T cell receptor beta chains below come from one sample, sequenced in a study of blood T cell repertoires in COVID-19. Produced via immunoSEQ multiplex PCR; TCRdb's table is partial and in-frame only. The table lists approximately 220,000 clones, around 81% of them singletons. The specimen sequenced was peripheral blood. The source of these receptors is a woman in her 30s who had recovered from COVID-19.

This rearrangement joins TRBV5-4 to TRBJ2-1; 16 nucleotides match TRBD2. CDR1 is SGHNT and CDR2 is YYREEE in the germline V gene (reference sequence). Trimming took 3 bases from V and 6 from J; bases not matched to a gene: 12. The CDR3 totals 19 residues. The CDR3 reads CASSYNRGLAGGPGNEQFF. The DNA for the CDR3 is TGTGCCAGCAGCTATAATCGGGGACTAGCGGGAGGGCCGGGCAATGAGCAGTTCTTC.

The chain carries TRBV25-1 and TRBJ1-5; possible D gene TRBD1, 6 bases. The CDR3 is 13 amino acids. Germline CDR1 MGHDK, CDR2 SYGVNS. V lost 6 bases and J lost 4, with 10 bases in between. CDR3 in amino acids: CASSPTGNQPQHF. The CDR3 DNA sequence: TGTGCCAGCAGCCCTACAGGGAATCAGCCCCAGCATTTT.

The chain joins TRBV7-2 to TRBJ1-6; 7 bases line up with TRBD1. V was clipped by 5 bases and J by 7 bases; unmatched bases: 17. CDR3 length equals 18 residues. In germline, CDR1 is SGHTA, CDR2 FQGNSA. This CDR3 reads CASSHGTDIHLGNSPLHF. CDR3 bases: TGTGCCAGCAGCCATGGGACAGACATCCACTTAGGGAATTCACCCCTCCACTTT.

The rearrangement joins TRBV5-5 to TRBJ1-6, with 7 positions matching TRBD1. With V trimmed by 4 bases and J by 10 bases, 11 bases remained unmatched. The germline gives CDR1 SGHKS, CDR2 YYEKEE (reference sequence). The CDR3 runs to 15 residues. CDR3 sequence (DNA): TGTGCCAGCAGCCCAACCCGACAGGGTTTGTCACCCCTCCACTTT. Translating gives CASSPTRQGLSPLHF.

The rearrangement joins TRBV27 to TRBJ1-5; D is uncertain. Germline V gives CDR1 MNHEY, CDR2 SMNVEV (reference sequence). Trimming removed 6 bases from V and 4 bases from J, with 16 bases in between. The CDR3 covers 15 residues. CDR3 amino acids: CASRVLGRGNQPQHF. The DNA for the CDR3 is TGTGCCAGCAGAGTCTTAGGGAGAGGGAATCAGCCCCAGCATTTT.

The rearrangement uses TRBV27 and TRBJ2-1; 8 bases map to TRBD2. The CDR3 covers 17 residues. Looked up from germline, CDR1 is MNHEY and CDR2 is SMNVEV (reference sequence). J was trimmed by 4 bases and V by 3 bases; bases with no gene match: 11. CDR3 amino acids: CASSLAPAGVLYNEQFF. The CDR3 coding sequence is TGTGCCAGCAGTTTGGCCCCAGCGGGAGTCCTTTACAATGAGCAGTTCTTC.

The rearrangement links TRBV28 to TRBJ2-1; TRBD2 matches 9 bases. The CDR3 runs to 17 residues. Germline V gene lookup returns CDR1 MDHEN and CDR2 SYDVKM. V trimming: 5 bases; J trimming: 0 bases; junction bases outside the gene matches: 8. CDR3 residues: CASSVPTSGRSYNEQFF. The CDR3 DNA is TGTGCCAGCAGTGTCCCGACTAGCGGTCGCTCCTACAATGAGCAGTTCTTC. The full variable domain, completed using reference TRBV28 and TRBJ2-1, is DVKVTQSSRYLVKRTGEKVFLECVQDMDHENMFWYRQDPGLGLRLIYFSYDVKMKEKGDIPEGYSVSREKKERFSLILESASTNQTSMYLCASSVPTSGRSYNEQFFGPGTRLTVL.

The chain uses TRBV18 and TRBJ2-1; 13 bases are shared with TRBD2. Germline assignment: CDR1 KGHSH and CDR2 LQKENI. The ends lost 3 bases at V and 7 bases at J; junction bases unmatched: 12. The CDR3 loop spans 18 amino acids. This chain's CDR3 is CASSPKAPGLAGRNEQFF. CDR3 nucleotides: TGTGCCAGCTCACCCAAGGCGCCGGGACTAGCGGGAAGGAATGAGCAGTTCTTC.

This clone came up a few times. The chain carries TRBV6-1 and TRBJ1-5, with D perhaps matching TRBD1 (5 bases). Trimming pared 1 base from V and 9 bases from J, leaving 13 bases between. Germline CDR1 is MNHNS and CDR2 is SASEGT. CDR3 length: 14 amino acids. This chain's CDR3 is CASSEDGGYRPQHF. In DNA, the CDR3 is TGTGCCAGCAGTGAAGACGGGGGGTATCGGCCCCAGCATTTT.

A single count supports this clone. The chain employs TRBV7-2 and TRBJ1-5; weak D call: TRBD1 (5 bases). The CDR3 runs to 13 residues. Trimming took 1 base from V and 5 from J, leaving 6 bases between them. Germline lookup yields CDR1 SGHTA and CDR2 FQGNSA. Written as DNA, the CDR3 is TGTGCCAGCAGCTTAGTAGGGGATCAGCCCCAGCATTTT. It is translated as CASSLVGDQPQHF.

The CDR3 sequence: CATSDPGEANEKLFF. The DNA for the CDR3 is TGTGCCACCAGTGACCCAGGGGAAGCTAATGAAAAACTGTTTTTT. This chain connects TRBV24-1 to TRBJ1-4; a weak D match, TRBD1 (6 bases). CDR1 is KGHDR and CDR2 is SFDVKD in the germline V gene. V was clipped by 4 bases and J by 3 bases, with 11 bases between them. The CDR3 covers 15 residues.

The chain employs TRBV6-5 and TRBJ2-7, with D possibly TRBD1 on 5 matching bases. Germline CDR1 and CDR2: MNHEY and SVGAGI. V lost 8 bases and J lost 2, with 19 bases in between. CDR3 length equals 15 residues. The CDR3 is CASETEGVMAYEQYF. The CDR3 coding sequence is TGTGCCAGCGAAACGGAAGGGGTCATGGCCTACGAGCAGTACTTC.

The chain combines TRBV5-6 with TRBJ1-1, with TRBD1 matching 9 bases. Trimming removed 2 bases from V and 4 bases from J; junction bases left unmatched: 3. The CDR3 length is 14 residues. Germline loops: CDR1 SGHDT, CDR2 YYEEEE. The CDR3 loop is CASSFDRGGTEAFF. CDR3 nucleotides: TGTGCCAGCAGCTTTGACAGGGGGGGCACTGAAGCTTTCTTT.

The V and J genes are TRBV18 and TRBJ2-1, with 12 bases fitting TRBD2. The CDR3 sequence is 17 residues long. In germline, CDR1 is KGHSH, CDR2 LQKENI. V was clipped by 6 bases and J by 4 bases; unmatched bases: 10. As DNA, the CDR3 is TGTGCCAGCTCGCTATCGGGACTAGCGGGTGCTTACAATGAGCAGTTCTTC. It codes for CASSLSGLAGAYNEQFF.

This chain connects TRBV7-8 to TRBJ2-1; TRBD2 matches at 8 bases. Germline loops: CDR1 SGHVS, CDR2 FQNEAQ. This CDR3 has 16 amino acids. Losses at the gene ends were 5 bases for V and 2 bases for J; bases not matched to a gene: 8. In DNA, the CDR3 is TGTGCCAGCAGCGTAATGGCGGGAGGCGCCTACAATGAGCAGTTCTTC. Protein: CASSVMAGGAYNEQFF.